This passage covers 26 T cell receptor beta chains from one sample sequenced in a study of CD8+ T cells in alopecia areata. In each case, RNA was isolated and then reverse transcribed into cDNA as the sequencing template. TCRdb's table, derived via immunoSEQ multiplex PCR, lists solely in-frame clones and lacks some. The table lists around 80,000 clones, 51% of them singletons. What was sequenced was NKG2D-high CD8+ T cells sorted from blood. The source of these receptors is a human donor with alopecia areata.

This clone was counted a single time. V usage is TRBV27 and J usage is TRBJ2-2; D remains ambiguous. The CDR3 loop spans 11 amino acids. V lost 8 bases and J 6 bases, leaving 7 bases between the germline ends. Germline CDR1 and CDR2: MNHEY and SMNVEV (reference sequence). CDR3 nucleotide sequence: TGTGCCAGCTCTGATGCCGGGGAGCTGTTTTTT. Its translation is CASSDAGELFF.

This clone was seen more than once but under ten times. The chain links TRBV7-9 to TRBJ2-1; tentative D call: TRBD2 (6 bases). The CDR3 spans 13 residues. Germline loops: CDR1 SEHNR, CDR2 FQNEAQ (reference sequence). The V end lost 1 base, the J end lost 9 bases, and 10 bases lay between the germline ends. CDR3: CASSLGGESEQFF. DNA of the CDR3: TGTGCCAGCAGCTTAGGGGGGGAAAGTGAGCAGTTCTTC. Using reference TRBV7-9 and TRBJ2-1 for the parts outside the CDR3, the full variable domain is DTGVSQNPRHKITKRGQNVTFRCDPISEHNRLYWYRQTLGQGPEFLTYFQNEAQLEKSRLLSDRFSAERPKGSFSTLEIQRTEQGDSAMYLCASSLGGESEQFFGPGTRLTVL.

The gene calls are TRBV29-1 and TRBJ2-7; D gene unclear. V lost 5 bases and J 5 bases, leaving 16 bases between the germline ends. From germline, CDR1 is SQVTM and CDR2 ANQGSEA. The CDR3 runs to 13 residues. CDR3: CSVPSDQNHEQYF. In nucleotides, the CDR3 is TGCAGCGTTCCTTCAGACCAAAACCACGAGCAGTACTTC.

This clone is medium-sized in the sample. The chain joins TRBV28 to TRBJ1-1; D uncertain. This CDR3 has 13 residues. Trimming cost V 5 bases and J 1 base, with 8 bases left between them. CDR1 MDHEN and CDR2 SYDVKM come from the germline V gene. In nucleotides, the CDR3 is TGTGCCAGCAGTCTCACCAGGAACACTGAAGCTTTCTTT. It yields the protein CASSLTRNTEAFF.

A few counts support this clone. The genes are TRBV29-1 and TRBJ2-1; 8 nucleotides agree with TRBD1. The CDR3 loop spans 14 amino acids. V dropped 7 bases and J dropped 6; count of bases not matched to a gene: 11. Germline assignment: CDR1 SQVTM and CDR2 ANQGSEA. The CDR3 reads CSADDRGGGNEQFF. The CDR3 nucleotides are TGCAGCGCCGATGACAGGGGAGGTGGCAATGAGCAGTTCTTC.

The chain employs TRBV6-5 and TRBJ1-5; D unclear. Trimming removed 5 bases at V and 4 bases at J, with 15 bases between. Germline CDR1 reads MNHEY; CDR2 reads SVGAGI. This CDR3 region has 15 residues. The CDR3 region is CASSPLPGGNQPQHF. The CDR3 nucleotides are TGTGCCAGCAGTCCCCTCCCCGGTGGGAATCAGCCCCAGCATTTT.

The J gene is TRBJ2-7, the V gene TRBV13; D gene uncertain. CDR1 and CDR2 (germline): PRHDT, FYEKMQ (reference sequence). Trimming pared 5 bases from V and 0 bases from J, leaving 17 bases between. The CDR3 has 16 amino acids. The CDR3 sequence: CASSPRVGPSSYEQYF. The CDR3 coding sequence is TGTGCCAGCAGCCCTAGGGTAGGGCCCAGCTCCTACGAGCAGTACTTC.

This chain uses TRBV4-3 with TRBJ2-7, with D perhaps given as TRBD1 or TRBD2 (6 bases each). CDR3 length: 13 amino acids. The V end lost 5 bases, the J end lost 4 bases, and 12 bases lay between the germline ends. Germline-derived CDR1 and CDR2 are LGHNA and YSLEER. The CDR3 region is CASSLGGEYEQYF. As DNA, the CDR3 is TGCGCCAGCAGCTTGGGGGGCGAGTACGAGCAGTACTTC.

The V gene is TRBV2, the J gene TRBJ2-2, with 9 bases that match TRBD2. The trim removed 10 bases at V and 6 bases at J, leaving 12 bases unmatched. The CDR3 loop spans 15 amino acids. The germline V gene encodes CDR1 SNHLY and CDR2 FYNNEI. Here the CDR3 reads CATLLAGDRAGELFF. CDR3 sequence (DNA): TGTGCCACCCTTTTAGCGGGGGATCGTGCCGGGGAGCTGTTTTTT.

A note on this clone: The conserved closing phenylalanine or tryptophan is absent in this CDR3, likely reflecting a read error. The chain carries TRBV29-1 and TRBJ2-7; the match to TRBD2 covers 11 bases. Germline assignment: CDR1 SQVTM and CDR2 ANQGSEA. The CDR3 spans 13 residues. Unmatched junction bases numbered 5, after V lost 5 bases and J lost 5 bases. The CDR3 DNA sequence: TGCAGCGTTCTTACTAGCGGGGGCGACGAGCAGTACCTC. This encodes CSVLTSGGDEQYL.

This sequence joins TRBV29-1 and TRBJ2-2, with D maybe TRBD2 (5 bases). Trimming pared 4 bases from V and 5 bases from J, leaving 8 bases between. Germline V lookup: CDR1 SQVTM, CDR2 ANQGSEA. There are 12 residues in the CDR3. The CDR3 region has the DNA TGCAGCGTTGGCCGGGGAACCGGGGAGCTGTTTTTT. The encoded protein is CSVGRGTGELFF.

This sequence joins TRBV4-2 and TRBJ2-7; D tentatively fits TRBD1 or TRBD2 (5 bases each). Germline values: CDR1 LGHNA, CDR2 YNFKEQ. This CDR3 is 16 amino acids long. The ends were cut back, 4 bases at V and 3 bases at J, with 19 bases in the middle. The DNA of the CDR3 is TGTGCCAGCAGCCCCCCCGGGACGGCCCCCGGCTACGAGCAGTACTTC. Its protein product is CASSPPGTAPGYEQYF.

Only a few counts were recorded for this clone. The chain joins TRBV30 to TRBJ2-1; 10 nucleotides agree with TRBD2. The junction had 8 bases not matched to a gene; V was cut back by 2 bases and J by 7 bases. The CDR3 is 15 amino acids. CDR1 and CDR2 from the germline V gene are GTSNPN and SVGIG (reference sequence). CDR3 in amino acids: CAWSPAAGGLNEQFF. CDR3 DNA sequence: TGTGCCTGGAGTCCCGCAGCGGGGGGGTTGAATGAGCAGTTCTTC.

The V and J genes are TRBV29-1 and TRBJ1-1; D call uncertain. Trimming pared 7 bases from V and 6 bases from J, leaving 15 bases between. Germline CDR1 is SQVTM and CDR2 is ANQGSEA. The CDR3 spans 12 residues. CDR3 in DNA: TGCAGCGCTGGAATTCACGATGCTGAAGCTTTCTTT. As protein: CSAGIHDAEAFF.

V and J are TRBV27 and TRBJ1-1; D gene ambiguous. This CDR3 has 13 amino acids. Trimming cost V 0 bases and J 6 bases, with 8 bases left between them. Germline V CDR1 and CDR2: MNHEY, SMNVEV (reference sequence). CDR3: CASSLSSMAEAFF. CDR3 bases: TGTGCCAGCAGTTTATCGAGTATGGCTGAAGCTTTCTTT.

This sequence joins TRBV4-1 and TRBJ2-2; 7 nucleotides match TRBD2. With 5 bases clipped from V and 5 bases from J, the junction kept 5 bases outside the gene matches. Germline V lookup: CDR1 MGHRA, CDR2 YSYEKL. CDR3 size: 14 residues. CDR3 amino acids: CASSLVGGTGELFF. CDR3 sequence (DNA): TGCGCCAGCAGCTTGGTCGGGGGGACCGGGGAGCTGTTTTTT.

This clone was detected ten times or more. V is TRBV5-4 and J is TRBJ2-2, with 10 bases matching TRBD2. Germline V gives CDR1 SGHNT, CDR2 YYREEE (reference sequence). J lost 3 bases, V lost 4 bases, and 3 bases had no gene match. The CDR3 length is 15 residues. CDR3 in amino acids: CASSPSGSYTGELFF. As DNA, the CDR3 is TGTGCCAGCAGCCCTAGCGGGAGCTACACCGGGGAGCTGTTTTTT.

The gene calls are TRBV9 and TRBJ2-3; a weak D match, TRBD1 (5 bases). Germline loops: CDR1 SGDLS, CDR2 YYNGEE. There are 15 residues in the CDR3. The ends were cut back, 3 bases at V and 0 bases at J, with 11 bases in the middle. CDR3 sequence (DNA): TGTGCCAGCAGCGAGGGGCGTTCTAGCACAGATACGCAGTATTTT. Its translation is CASSEGRSSTDTQYF.

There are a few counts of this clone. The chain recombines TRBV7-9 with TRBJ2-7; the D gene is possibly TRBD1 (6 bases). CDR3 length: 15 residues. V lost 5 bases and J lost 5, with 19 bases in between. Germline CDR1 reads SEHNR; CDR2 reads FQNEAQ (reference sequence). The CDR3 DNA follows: TGTGCCAGCAGCCTAATGGAGGCTCAGGGGAACGAGCAGTACTTC. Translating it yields CASSLMEAQGNEQYF.

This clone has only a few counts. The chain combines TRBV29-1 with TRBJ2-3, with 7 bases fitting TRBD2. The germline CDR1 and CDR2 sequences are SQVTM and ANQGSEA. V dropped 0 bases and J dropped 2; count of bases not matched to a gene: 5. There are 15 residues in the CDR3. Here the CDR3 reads CSVEEGGTPTDTQYF. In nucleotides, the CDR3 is TGCAGCGTTGAAGAGGGGGGGACCCCCACAGATACGCAGTATTTT.

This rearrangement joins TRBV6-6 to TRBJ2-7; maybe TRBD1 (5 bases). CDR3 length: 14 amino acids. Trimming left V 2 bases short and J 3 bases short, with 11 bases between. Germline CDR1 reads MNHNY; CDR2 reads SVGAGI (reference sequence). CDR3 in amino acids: CASSYESGNYEQYF. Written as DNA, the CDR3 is TGTGCCAGCAGTTACGAGTCAGGGAACTACGAGCAGTACTTC.

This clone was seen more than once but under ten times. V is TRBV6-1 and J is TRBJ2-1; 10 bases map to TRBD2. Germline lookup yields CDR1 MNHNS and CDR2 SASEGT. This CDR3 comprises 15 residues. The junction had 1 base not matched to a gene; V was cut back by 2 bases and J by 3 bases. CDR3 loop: CASSELAGDYNEQFF. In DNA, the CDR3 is TGTGCCAGCAGTGAACTAGCGGGAGACTACAATGAGCAGTTCTTC.

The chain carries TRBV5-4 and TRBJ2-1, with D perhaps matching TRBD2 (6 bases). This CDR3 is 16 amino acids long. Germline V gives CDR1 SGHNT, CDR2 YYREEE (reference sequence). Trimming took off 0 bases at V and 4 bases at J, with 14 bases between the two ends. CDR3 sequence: CASSLGRASEYNEQFF. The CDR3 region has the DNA TGTGCCAGCAGCTTGGGGCGGGCTAGCGAGTACAATGAGCAGTTCTTC. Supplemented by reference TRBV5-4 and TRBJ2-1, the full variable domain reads ETGVTQSPTHLIKTRGQQVTLRCSSQSGHNTVSWYQQALGQGPQFIFQYYREEENGRGNFPPRFSGLQFPNYSSELNVNALELDDSALYLCASSLGRASEYNEQFFGPGTRLTVL.

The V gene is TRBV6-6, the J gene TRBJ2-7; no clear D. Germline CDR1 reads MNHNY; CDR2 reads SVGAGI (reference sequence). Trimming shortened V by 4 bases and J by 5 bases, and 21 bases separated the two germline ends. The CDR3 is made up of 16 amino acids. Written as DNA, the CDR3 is TGTGCCAGCAGTTTACTCCCCGGGTTGGTCGAGGACGAGCAGTACTTC. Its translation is CASSLLPGLVEDEQYF.

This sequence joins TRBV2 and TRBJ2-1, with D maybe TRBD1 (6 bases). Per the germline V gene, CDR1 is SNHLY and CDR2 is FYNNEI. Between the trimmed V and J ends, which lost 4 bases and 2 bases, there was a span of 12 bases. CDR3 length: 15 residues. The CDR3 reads CASSATGSPYNEQFF. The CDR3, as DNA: TGTGCCAGCAGTGCCACAGGGAGCCCCTACAATGAGCAGTTCTTC. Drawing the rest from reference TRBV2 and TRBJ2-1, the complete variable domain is EPEVTQTPSHQVTQMGQEVILRCVPISNHLYFYWYRQILGQKVEFLVSFYNNEISEKSEIFDDQFSVERPDGSNFTLKIRSTKLEDSAMYFCASSATGSPYNEQFFGPGTRLTVL.

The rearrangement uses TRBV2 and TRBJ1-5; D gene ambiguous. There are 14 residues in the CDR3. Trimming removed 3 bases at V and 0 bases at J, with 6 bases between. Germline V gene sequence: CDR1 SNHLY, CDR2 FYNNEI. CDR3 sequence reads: CASSDDFSNQPQHF. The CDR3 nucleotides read TGTGCCAGCAGTGACGACTTTAGCAATCAGCCCCAGCATTTT.